This T cell receptor beta chain is drawn from a study of T-cell reconstitution after alpha-beta-depleted transplantation in children. This clonotype was picked up one time. Germline loops: CDR1 WSHSY, CDR2 SAAADI. This CDR3 has 17 amino acids. V was pared by 0 bases and J by 1 base, with 14 bases between. Unique molecular identifiers were used to barcode this TCRbeta library. TCRdb called the PCR reads again in MiXCR, with one record for every CDR3 protein. The table includes 900,000 or so distinct CDR3 sequences, under 20% detected once. V and J are TRBV10-2 and TRBJ2-3; D ambiguous. This receptor was obtained from a male patient between 10 and 17 years old who had a stem cell transplant for acute lymphoblastic leukemia, so the T cells may come from the graft donor. The sample consisted of PBMCs, mostly from graft donor cells, taken 360 days after TCRalphabeta/CD19-depleted stem cell transplant. The CDR3 loop is CASSESRTRAGTDTQYF. In DNA form, the CDR3 reads TGCGCCAGCAGTGAGTCGAGGACCCGAGCTGGCACAGATACGCAGTATTTT.